Listed here are 29 T cell receptor beta chains from one sample, sequenced in a study of CXCR3-negative and CXCR3-positive naive CD8 T cells. Overall study results and limits: Hydrophobicity of TRB CDR3s was greater in CXCR3-positive naive cells than in CXCR3-negative naive cells.

Each TRB cDNA library was prepared by 5' RACE (with UMI labels). Using the 5' RACE reads, TCRdb records one entry per CDR3 protein without DNA. Recorded for this sample: about 110,000 distinct CDR3 sequences. These receptors are not linked to any known antigen. The sample was naive CXCR3+ CD8+ T cells from blood. Sample subset: CD45RO-CCR7+CD27+CD95- naive CD8+ T cells expressing CXCR3 (TNR3+). The receptors here all came from a human donor in good health. Some clones in this sample may be carry-over from other donors' samples.

The chain employs TRBV5-1 and TRBJ1-1; the D call from TCRdb, TRBD1, cannot be confirmed without DNA. This CDR3 has 15 amino acids. CDR1 and CDR2 from the germline V gene are SGHRS and YFSETQ. CDR3 amino acids: CASSSEQGLETEAFF.

The chain links TRBV4-1 to TRBJ2-4; the D call of TRBD2 rests on TCRdb alone, since no DNA is present to check it. The CDR3 has 15 residues. The germline V gene encodes CDR1 MGHRA and CDR2 YSYEKL. Here the CDR3 reads CASSQGLAELNIQYF.

V is TRBV7-9 and J is TRBJ2-7; TCRdb picks TRBD1, but there is no DNA to check that call. The CDR3 length is 15 residues. Germline V gives CDR1 SEHNR, CDR2 FQNEAQ (reference sequence). The CDR3: CASSLSGQHSYEQYF.

The genes are TRBV29-1 and TRBJ2-1; the TCRdb call, TRBD1, lacks DNA for checking. Germline values: CDR1 SQVTM, CDR2 ANQGSEA. The CDR3 consists of 12 residues. CDR3 in amino acids: CSVRDRGHEQFF.

The chain joins TRBV12-3 or TRBV12-4 to TRBJ2-1; TCRdb returns TRBD2, unconfirmable since there is no DNA. The CDR3 consists of 15 residues. The CDR3 loop reads CASSRTSGGYNEQFF.

The chain employs TRBV6-5 and TRBJ1-4; TCRdb selects TRBD1, and the lack of DNA leaves this call unchecked. CDR3 size: 16 residues. Germline CDR1 is MNHEY and CDR2 is SVGAGI. The chain's CDR3 is CASSFVQAPTNEKLFF.

The V call is TRBV7-8, the J call TRBJ2-1. CDR1 and CDR2 from the germline V gene are SGHVS and FQNEAQ. The CDR3 spans 16 residues. The CDR3 loop reads CASSLARSSSYNEQFF.

The CDR3 protein is CSARPQGYNQPQHF. The chain employs TRBV20-1 and TRBJ1-5; TCRdb's D gene call, TRBD1, goes unchecked for lack of DNA. CDR1 and CDR2 from the germline V gene are DFQATT and SNEGSKA (reference sequence). The CDR3 totals 14 residues.

The V and J genes are TRBV7-6 and TRBJ2-5; lacking DNA, the TRBD2 call made by TCRdb goes unchecked. Germline lookup yields CDR1 SGHVS and CDR2 FNYEAQ. CDR3 length: 16 amino acids. CDR3 sequence: CASSLSSGETQETQYF. The whole variable domain, remainder taken from reference TRBV7-6 and TRBJ2-5, is GAGVSQSPRYKVTKRGQDVALRCDPISGHVSLYWYRQALGQGPEFLTYFNYEAQQDKSGLPNDRFSAERPEGSISTLTIQRTEQRDSAMYRCASSLSSGETQETQYFGPGTRLLVL.

The rearrangement uses TRBV7-9 and TRBJ2-7; with no DNA, the TCRdb D assignment of TRBD1 cannot be verified. The CDR3 sequence is 13 residues long. CDR1 SEHNR and CDR2 FQNEAQ come from the germline V gene (reference sequence). This CDR3 reads CASSVTGGYEQYF. The full variable domain, rest sourced from reference TRBV7-9 and TRBJ2-7, is DTGVSQNPRHKITKRGQNVTFRCDPISEHNRLYWYRQTLGQGPEFLTYFQNEAQLEKSRLLSDRFSAERPKGSFSTLEIQRTEQGDSAMYLCASSVTGGYEQYFGPGTRLTVT.

The chain links TRBV28 to TRBJ2-1; TCRdb reports TRBD2, a call that lacks DNA to check it against. Germline assignment: CDR1 MDHEN and CDR2 SYDVKM. The CDR3 loop spans 14 amino acids. Here the CDR3 reads CASRLAGLDNEQFF.

The genes are TRBV7-9 and TRBJ2-3; TCRdb names TRBD1, which stays unverified in the absence of DNA. The CDR3 covers 18 residues. Germline V gene data show CDR1 as SEHNR and CDR2 as FQNEAQ (reference sequence). The CDR3 is CASSFYGIPTRVGDTQYF.

The J gene is TRBJ2-7, the V gene TRBV7-9; with no DNA, the TCRdb D assignment of TRBD1 cannot be verified. Germline CDR1 SEHNR, CDR2 FQNEAQ (reference sequence). This CDR3 comprises 17 residues. CDR3 loop: CASSTLRDRSGTYEQYF.

The rearrangement uses TRBV11-3 and TRBJ2-7; TCRdb gives TRBD1 as the D gene, but with no DNA this cannot be confirmed. From germline, CDR1 is SGHNT and CDR2 YENEEA. CDR3 length: 13 residues. CDR3 protein: CASSFSGSYEQYF.

The chain links TRBV29-1 to TRBJ2-7. The germline V gene encodes CDR1 SQVTM and CDR2 ANQGSEA. CDR3 size: 12 residues. This CDR3 is CSVEVGVYEQYF.

The rearrangement joins TRBV20-1 to TRBJ2-6; TCRdb designates TRBD1, a call that cannot be tested without DNA. This CDR3 spans 15 amino acids. Germline assignment: CDR1 DFQATT and CDR2 SNEGSKA (reference sequence). The CDR3 loop is CSARDAGSGANVLTF.

The chain is built from TRBV18 and TRBJ2-5. The V gene's germline CDR1 is KGHSH and CDR2 LQKENI. The CDR3 sequence is 16 residues long. This chain's CDR3 is CASSPTQVTLQETQYF.

V is TRBV6-1 and J is TRBJ2-5. The CDR3 is 13 residues long. CDR1 MNHNS and CDR2 SASEGT come from the germline V gene. CDR3 sequence reads: CASGVRLQETQYF.

The V and J genes are TRBV15 and TRBJ2-3; no DNA is available, so the TRBD1 call from TCRdb remains unchecked. CDR1 and CDR2 (germline): LNHNV, YYDKDF (reference sequence). The CDR3 spans 14 residues. The chain's CDR3 is CATRPGQNDGTQYF.

CDR3 sequence reads: CSAKLTGSDYGYTF. V and J are TRBV20-1 and TRBJ1-2; TCRdb outputs TRBD1, but without DNA this stays unchecked. The CDR3 runs to 14 residues. The germline CDR1 and CDR2 sequences are DFQATT and SNEGSKA (reference sequence).

This chain links TRBV28 with TRBJ2-1. The CDR3 has 13 residues. Per germline, CDR1 MDHEN and CDR2 SYDVKM. The CDR3 sequence is CASSFIWGNEQFF.

V usage is TRBV6-6 and J usage is TRBJ1-5; TCRdb's assignment of TRBD1 cannot be checked, as there is no DNA. From germline, CDR1 is MNHNY and CDR2 SVGAGI (reference sequence). The CDR3 is 14 residues long. The CDR3 loop reads CASSFSEGDQPQHF.

V gene TRBV29-1 combines with J gene TRBJ2-5; absent DNA, TCRdb's TRBD1 call cannot be checked. This CDR3 has 17 amino acids. Germline V gene sequence: CDR1 SQVTM, CDR2 ANQGSEA. The CDR3 spells CSVEDPDAGYPWETQYF.

V usage is TRBV23-1 and J usage is TRBJ2-5; TCRdb picks TRBD1, but there is no DNA to check that call. TRBV23-1 is assigned to the ORF class and has an uncertain function. CDR3 size: 18 residues. CDR3 region: CASSSGRPPGTVEETQYF.

The chain uses TRBV10-3 and TRBJ2-7; the D call from TCRdb, TRBD2, cannot be confirmed without DNA. Germline assignment: CDR1 ENHRY and CDR2 SYGVKD. The CDR3 has 15 residues. The CDR3 sequence: CAISVTSDASYEQYF.

This rearrangement joins TRBV9 to TRBJ1-1; TCRdb returns TRBD1, unconfirmable since there is no DNA. In germline, CDR1 is SGDLS, CDR2 YYNGEE. The CDR3 has 13 residues. Here the CDR3 reads CASSVVGGLQAFF.

The V call is TRBV4-3, the J call TRBJ2-7; the D gene TCRdb calls, TRBD1, cannot be checked with no DNA. CDR3 length: 15 amino acids. Germline CDR1 and CDR2: LGHNA and YSLEER. Here the CDR3 reads CASSQDRDGPYEQYF.

The chain uses TRBV12-3 or TRBV12-4 and TRBJ2-7. The CDR3 runs to 12 residues. The CDR3 spells CASSFAGYEQYF.

The chain links TRBV13 to TRBJ2-7; TCRdb outputs TRBD1, but without DNA this stays unchecked. The germline CDR1 and CDR2 sequences are PRHDT and FYEKMQ (reference sequence). The CDR3 spans 13 residues. CDR3 residues: CASSSDTIYEQYF. The complete variable domain, with remaining parts taken from reference TRBV13 and TRBJ2-7, reads AAGVIQSPRHLIKEKRETATLKCYPIPRHDTVYWYQQGPGQDPQFLISFYEKMQSDKGSIPDRFSAQQFSDYHSELNMSSLELGDSALYFCASSSDTIYEQYFGPGTRLTVT.